A single sample gave rise to the 18 T cell receptor beta chains below, sequenced in a study of T cell responses to AZD1222 COVID-19 vaccine. Libraries were prepared by immunoSEQ multiplex PCR; TCRdb keeps only in-frame clonotypes and omits some of them. The sample lists about 46,000 clones, roughly 89% occurring once. The sequences come from peripheral blood, collected 28 days after the second AZD1222 dose. Receptors originate from an adult who received the AZD1222 COVID-19 vaccine.

V gene TRBV6-5 combines with J gene TRBJ2-1; the D is unclear. V lost 0 bases and J lost 5, with 11 bases in between. Germline V CDR1 and CDR2: MNHEY, SVGAGI. The CDR3 totals 15 residues. The CDR3: CASSYSTRRNNEQFF. CDR3 nucleotides: TGTGCCAGCAGTTACTCGACCAGGCGAAACAATGAGCAGTTCTTC.

The gene calls are TRBV10-3 and TRBJ2-1; D remains unclear. The germline gives CDR1 ENHRY, CDR2 SYGVKD. Between the trimmed V and J ends, which lost 0 bases and 7 bases, there was a span of 4 bases. There are 12 residues in the CDR3. The CDR3 sequence is CAISESGNEQFF. The CDR3 DNA follows: TGTGCCATCAGTGAGTCGGGAAATGAGCAGTTCTTC.

The chain joins TRBV9 to TRBJ1-1; D gene ambiguous. V lost 2 bases and J 1 base, leaving 18 bases between the germline ends. This CDR3 is 17 amino acids long. The germline CDR1 and CDR2 sequences are SGDLS and YYNGEE. CDR3 protein: CASSVTTEGRSNTEAFF. CDR3 DNA sequence: TGTGCCAGCAGCGTTACGACGGAAGGACGCTCGAACACTGAAGCTTTCTTT.

This clone was counted a few times. The rearrangement joins TRBV13 to TRBJ2-7, with a weak D call TRBD2 (6 bases). This CDR3 region has 14 residues. V lost 1 base, J lost 2 bases, and 9 bases lay in between. The germline V gene has CDR1 PRHDT and CDR2 FYEKMQ (reference sequence). The CDR3: CASSLERAPYEQYF. CDR3 sequence (DNA): TGTGCCAGCAGCTTAGAGCGGGCCCCCTACGAGCAGTACTTC.

The J gene is TRBJ1-2, the V gene TRBV28; no definite D call. This CDR3 contains 12 residues. Germline V CDR1 and CDR2: MDHEN, SYDVKM. Trimming cost V 5 bases and J 5 bases, with 9 bases left between them. This CDR3 reads CASSLSAYGYTF. Written as DNA, the CDR3 is TGTGCCAGCAGTCTTTCAGCTTATGGCTACACCTTC.

The J gene is TRBJ2-7, the V gene TRBV5-1; perhaps D is TRBD1 or TRBD2 (6 bases each). CDR3 length: 14 residues. CDR1 SGHRS and CDR2 YFSETQ come from the germline V gene. V gave up 3 bases and J gave up 3 bases, with 13 bases separating them. CDR3 region: CASSSDGGYYEQYF. CDR3 DNA sequence: TGCGCCAGCAGCTCCGACGGGGGCTACTACGAGCAGTACTTC.

The chain combines TRBV5-4 with TRBJ1-2, with D hard to call. V was clipped by 2 bases and J by 5 bases, with 13 bases between them. Germline loops: CDR1 SGHNT, CDR2 YYREEE (reference sequence). The CDR3 runs to 14 residues. CDR3 DNA: TGTGCCAGCAGCTTCGAGGGCAGGAGGTATGGCTACACCTTC. This sequence encodes CASSFEGRRYGYTF.

The chain links TRBV28 to TRBJ1-5; 7 positions match TRBD1. Trimming at V came to 6 bases and at J to 3 bases, leaving 8 bases not matched to a gene. Germline CDR1 reads MDHEN; CDR2 reads SYDVKM. CDR3 length equals 15 residues. The CDR3 DNA reads TGTGCCAGCAGACCTCAGGGGGGGTTCAATCAGCCCCAGCATTTT. Translated, it gives CASRPQGGFNQPQHF.

This rearrangement joins TRBV2 to TRBJ2-7, with D tentatively TRBD1 or TRBD2 (5 bases each). The CDR3 covers 12 residues. The V gene's germline CDR1 is SNHLY and CDR2 FYNNEI. V was cut by 6 bases and J by 6 bases, with 12 bases left in between. The CDR3 sequence: CASRDRGAEQYF. The CDR3 DNA reads as TGTGCCAGCAGGGACCGAGGGGCCGAGCAGTACTTC.

This clone has just one count. The chain recombines TRBV7-2 with TRBJ1-1, with TRBD1 matching 9 bases. The CDR3 length is 15 residues. Germline lookup yields CDR1 SGHTA and CDR2 FQGNSA. V trimming: 8 bases; J trimming: 6 bases; junction bases outside the gene matches: 13. Here the CDR3 reads CASSSQGQGTSEAFF. As DNA, the CDR3 is TGTGCCAGCTCCTCTCAGGGACAGGGTACTTCTGAAGCTTTCTTT. The entire variable domain, with the rest obtained from reference TRBV7-2 and TRBJ1-1, is as follows: GAGVSQSPSNKVTEKGKDVELRCDPISGHTALYWYRQSLGQGLEFLIYFQGNSAPDKSGLPSDRFSAERTGGSVSTLTIQRTQQEDSAVYLCASSSQGQGTSEAFFGQGTRLTVV.

This clone was counted a single time. The chain has TRBV10-1 and TRBJ2-7; D remains unclear. The CDR3 has 12 amino acids. V was trimmed by 6 bases and J by 4 bases, leaving 10 bases between them. Germline V gives CDR1 WNHNN, CDR2 SYGVQD (reference sequence). CDR3 nucleotide sequence: TGCGCCAGCAGCCCCGGTGGGTACGAGCAGTACTTC. Protein: CASSPGGYEQYF.

The gene calls are TRBV5-1 and TRBJ1-4; perhaps TRBD1 as D (6 bases). The germline V gene has CDR1 SGHRS and CDR2 YFSETQ. This CDR3 has 15 residues. Trimming pared 3 bases from V and 8 bases from J, leaving 17 bases between. The CDR3 reads CASSSEGGPEEKLFF. CDR3 DNA sequence: TGCGCCAGCAGCTCCGAGGGGGGGCCGGAAGAAAAACTGTTTTTT.

The V call is TRBV27, the J call TRBJ2-1; TRBD1 agrees at 10 bases. The germline CDR1 and CDR2 sequences are MNHEY and SMNVEV (reference sequence). The V gene end was trimmed by 6 bases and the J gene end by 4 bases; junction bases not matched to a gene: 9. This CDR3 is 16 amino acids long. The chain's CDR3 is CASRNPGQGLYNEQFF. In DNA, the CDR3 is TGTGCCAGCAGAAACCCGGGACAGGGGCTTTACAATGAGCAGTTCTTC.

This chain uses TRBV5-1 with TRBJ2-7; D gene ambiguous. In germline, CDR1 is SGHRS, CDR2 YFSETQ. The CDR3 consists of 16 residues. Trimming took 2 bases from V and 2 from J, leaving 17 bases between them. The CDR3 is CASSLNPHPTPYEQYF. CDR3 DNA sequence: TGCGCCAGCAGCTTAAACCCCCACCCGACGCCCTACGAGCAGTACTTC.

The gene calls are TRBV5-1 and TRBJ2-1; D ambiguous. This CDR3 contains 14 residues. V was clipped by 0 bases and J by 2 bases, with 6 bases between them. The germline CDR1 and CDR2 sequences are SGHRS and YFSETQ. CDR3 nucleotide sequence: TGCGCCAGCAGCTTGGTTCCGGCCTACAATGAGCAGTTCTTC. It is translated as CASSLVPAYNEQFF.

The chain joins TRBV7-6 to TRBJ2-3; D might be TRBD1 or TRBD2, each matching 5 bases. There are 17 residues in the CDR3. V shed 5 bases and J shed 3 bases, with 21 bases lying between them. The germline V gene encodes CDR1 SGHVS and CDR2 FNYEAQ. The CDR3 coding sequence is TGTGCCAGCAGCCCCGGGGCTGGGGTCCGAGGGACAGATACGCAGTATTTT. Amino acid sequence: CASSPGAGVRGTDTQYF.

The chain employs TRBV9 and TRBJ2-7; TRBD2 aligns across 8 bases. Germline V gene data show CDR1 as SGDLS and CDR2 as YYNGEE. This CDR3 region has 16 residues. With V trimmed by 0 bases and J by 2 bases, 7 bases remained unmatched. CDR3 residues: CASSVGLAWSPYEQYF. The CDR3 DNA is TGTGCCAGCAGCGTAGGACTAGCGTGGAGCCCCTACGAGCAGTACTTC.

The rearrangement uses TRBV3-1 (or the pseudogene TRBV3-2) and TRBJ2-2; D may correspond to TRBD1 or TRBD2 (7 bases each). Trimming took 3 bases from V and 6 from J, leaving 14 bases between them. Germline CDR1 is LGHDT and CDR2 is YNNKEL (reference sequence). The CDR3 length is 15 residues. The DNA of the CDR3 is TGTGCCAGCAGCCACCGCAGGGGGAGGGCCGGGGAGCTGTTTTTT. Residues: CASSHRRGRAGELFF.